Given below is one T cell receptor (beta chain) in context. Its antigen is still unknown. This specimen belongs to a study of siplizumab effects on memory and regulatory T cells. Repertoires were generated with immunoSEQ multiplex PCR, while TCRdb's copy carries only in-frame clones and drops some. The sample holds 100,000 or so clones; approximately 91% are singletons and the top ten take 12%. The study, taken as a whole, reports: Apparently key alloresponse contributors, naive T cells also seemed more diverse than memory cells.

The CDR3 totals 14 residues. The ends lost 5 bases at V and 4 bases at J; junction bases unmatched: 8. CDR1 and CDR2 from the germline V gene are KGHSH and LQKENI. Sequencing input: non-Treg CD4+ T cells sorted from blood. The sequence derives from a human donor in good health. The chain links TRBV18 to TRBJ2-7; the match to TRBD1 covers 7 bases. CDR3 bases: TGTGCCAGCTCAGAAAAGGACAGGCGGTACGAGCAGTACTTC. This gives the protein CASSEKDRRYEQYF.